This T cell receptor beta chain was profiled in a study of T cell responses to AZD1222 COVID-19 vaccine. Method: immunoSEQ multiplex PCR; TCRdb's copy keeps in-frame clones and lacks some. The sample lists 140,000 to 150,000 clones, approximately 78% seen once, with 4.1% in the top ten. Study-level results: Close to half of spike-specific TCRs reportedly recognize unmutated variant regions. Donors were largely white British and mainly female; clonal diversity was possibly underestimated. Spike-wide coverage was observed for vaccine-associated CD4 TCRs, with dominant responses at 160-218 and 743-854.

Comments on this clone: Its antigen remains unknown.

CDR1 is MNHEY, CDR2 SVGAGI, per germline. Trimming left V 6 bases short and J 3 bases short, with 12 bases between. The CDR3 has 13 amino acids. The genes are TRBV6-5 and TRBJ2-7, with D possibly matching TRBD1 (6 bases). The TCR sequence derives from an adult in good health. This material consisted of peripheral blood, taken on day 0 of MenACWY control vaccination. CDR3 sequence (DNA): TGTGCCAGCAGGCCCGGGACACTCTACGAGCAGTACTTC. Protein: CASRPGTLYEQYF.